The 22 T cell receptor beta chains below come from one sample, sequenced in a study of blood T cell repertoires in COVID-19 (TCRdb year 2020). Library preparation employed the immunoSEQ multiplex PCR assay. The clones in this table, taken by TCRdb from immuneACCESS, are in-frame only. Not every clone is retained; where verified, under half of the shortfall comes from an unresolved V gene, and the cause of the rest is unknown. The sample contains about 290,000 clones, approximately 91% of them found a single time. 0.85% to 0.95% of the sample belongs to the ten largest clones. Sequenced: peripheral blood. These receptors all stem from a woman between 40 and 50 years old who had recovered from COVID-19.

This rearrangement joins TRBV7-9 to TRBJ1-6; tentatively, D is TRBD1 (5 bases). V lost 3 bases and J lost 5, with 11 bases in between. Germline loops: CDR1 SEHNR, CDR2 FQNEAQ (reference sequence). This CDR3 is 15 amino acids long. CDR3: CASSLDTAHNSPLHF. The CDR3 bases are TGTGCCAGCAGCTTGGACACAGCTCATAATTCACCCCTCCACTTT.

The chain joins TRBV6-5 to TRBJ2-1, with D perhaps TRBD1 (6 bases). Between the trimmed V and J ends, which lost 8 bases and 2 bases, there was a span of 16 bases. The CDR3 is 15 residues long. The germline V gene encodes CDR1 MNHEY and CDR2 SVGAGI. CDR3 residues: CASAPNRVTYNEQFF. The CDR3 DNA reads as TGTGCCAGCGCGCCGAACAGGGTTACCTACAATGAGCAGTTCTTC.

The chain recombines TRBV9 with TRBJ2-3, with D perhaps matching TRBD2 (6 bases). With 3 bases removed from V and 3 bases from J, the gap between germline ends came to 14 bases. Germline V gene sequence: CDR1 SGDLS, CDR2 YYNGEE. The CDR3 runs to 15 residues. CDR3 nucleotide sequence: TGTGCCAGCAGCGGAATAGCGGCCGTGACAGATACGCAGTATTTT. Its protein is CASSGIAAVTDTQYF.

The chain combines TRBV11-3 with TRBJ2-3; perhaps TRBD2 as D (5 bases). V lost 1 base to trimming and J lost 2 bases, with 10 bases between them. The CDR3 spans 15 residues. Germline loops: CDR1 SGHNT, CDR2 YENEEA. The DNA of the CDR3 is TGTGCCAGCAGCTTAGCCGGGGAGCCCACAGATACGCAGTATTTT. Translated, it gives CASSLAGEPTDTQYF. Variable domain in full (rest from reference TRBV11-3 and TRBJ2-3): EAGVVQSPRYKIIEKKQPVAFWCNPISGHNTLYWYLQNLGQGPELLIRYENEEAVDDSQLPKDRFSAERLKGVDSTLKIQPAELGDSAVYLCASSLAGEPTDTQYFGPGTRLTVL.

The chain links TRBV4-2 to TRBJ2-5; 10 nucleotides match TRBD2. The germline V gene encodes CDR1 LGHNA and CDR2 YNFKEQ. The trim removed 1 base at V and 4 bases at J, leaving 3 bases unmatched. This CDR3 is 15 amino acids long. This CDR3 is CASSQARLAGETQYF. The CDR3 region has the DNA TGTGCCAGCAGCCAAGCCCGACTAGCGGGAGAGACCCAGTACTTC.

The rearrangement joins TRBV5-1 to TRBJ2-2, with TRBD2 as a possible D gene (7 bases). Looked up from germline, CDR1 is SGHRS and CDR2 is YFSETQ. V shed 4 bases and J shed 4 bases, with 17 bases lying between them. The CDR3 is 16 residues long. CDR3 in DNA: TGCGCCAGCAGCCCTGGGGGGGCCGGGGGCACCGGGGAGCTGTTTTTT. Translated, it gives CASSPGGAGGTGELFF.

The V call is TRBV2, the J call TRBJ2-3; 7 bases map to TRBD2. There are 15 residues in the CDR3. Trimming removed 2 bases from V and 3 bases from J; junction bases left unmatched: 5. Per germline, CDR1 SNHLY and CDR2 FYNNEI. The CDR3 here is CASSETLASTDTQYF. The CDR3 DNA reads as TGTGCCAGCAGTGAAACACTAGCGAGTACAGATACGCAGTATTTT.

The genes are TRBV2 and TRBJ1-5; the match to TRBD1 covers 7 bases. CDR3 length: 19 residues. CDR1 is SNHLY, CDR2 FYNNEI, per germline. Trimming cost V 5 bases and J 0 bases; bases outside gene matches: 16. Here the CDR3 reads CASSKQRDSQFYSNQPQHF. The CDR3 DNA is TGTGCCAGCAGTAAGCAACGGGACAGCCAATTTTATAGCAATCAGCCCCAGCATTTT.

The chain couples TRBV28 to TRBJ1-1; a possible D gene is TRBD1 (6 bases). The germline V gene encodes CDR1 MDHEN and CDR2 SYDVKM. This CDR3 region has 14 residues. The V gene lost 6 bases and the J gene lost 3 bases, with 14 bases spanning the gap. For the CDR3, the DNA is TGTGCCAGCAGGCAGGGGAATAGACACACTGAAGCTTTCTTT. The encoded protein is CASRQGNRHTEAFF.

This clone is a singleton in its sample. The chain joins TRBV6-6 to TRBJ2-7, with a possible D match to TRBD2 (6 bases). Germline V CDR1 and CDR2: MNHNY, SVGAGI (reference sequence). This CDR3 has 14 amino acids. With 7 bases removed from V and 1 base from J, the gap between germline ends came to 14 bases. In DNA, the CDR3 is TGTGCCAGCAAGGTCGGGGGACTTTCCTACGAGCAGTACTTC. It codes for CASKVGGLSYEQYF.

The chain joins TRBV2 to TRBJ2-7; the match to TRBD2 covers 7 bases. The CDR3 spans 15 residues. Unmatched junction bases numbered 11, after V lost 3 bases and J lost 6 bases. Germline-derived CDR1 and CDR2 are SNHLY and FYNNEI. Here the CDR3 reads CASSDESGKLSEQYF. CDR3 sequence (DNA): TGTGCCAGCAGTGACGAGAGCGGGAAACTTTCCGAGCAGTACTTC.

The V call is TRBV7-9, the J call TRBJ2-1, with 8 bases aligning to TRBD2. The CDR3 extends over 16 amino acids. With V trimmed by 1 base and J by 7 bases, 9 bases remained unmatched. Germline assignment: CDR1 SEHNR and CDR2 FQNEAQ (reference sequence). In DNA, the CDR3 is TGTGCCAGCAGCTTAGGAGCAGCGGGAGACGGTAATGAGCAGTTCTTC. This gives the protein CASSLGAAGDGNEQFF. The full variable domain, its missing parts supplied by reference TRBV7-9 and TRBJ2-1, is DTGVSQNPRHKITKRGQNVTFRCDPISEHNRLYWYRQTLGQGPEFLTYFQNEAQLEKSRLLSDRFSAERPKGSFSTLEIQRTEQGDSAMYLCASSLGAAGDGNEQFFGPGTRLTVL.

DNA for the CDR3: TGTGCCAGCAGCTCTGGACAGCCCTACGAGCAGTACTTC. This translates into CASSSGQPYEQYF. The chain has TRBV7-8 and TRBJ2-7; maybe TRBD1 (6 bases). Germline V gives CDR1 SGHVS, CDR2 FQNEAQ. CDR3 size: 13 residues. Trimming left V 4 bases short and J 2 bases short, with 9 bases between.

The chain has TRBV3-1 (or the pseudogene TRBV3-2) and TRBJ2-5, with D perhaps TRBD1 (7 bases). V was shortened by 1 base and J by 5 bases, with 14 bases between the two germline ends. The CDR3 sequence is 15 residues long. Germline V gene sequence: CDR1 LGHDT, CDR2 YNNKEL (reference sequence). The CDR3 coding sequence is TGTGCCAGCAGCCAAGGGGCAGGGGGGTATGAGACCCAGTACTTC. It encodes CASSQGAGGYETQYF.

J is TRBJ2-2 and V is TRBV5-1, with D perhaps matching TRBD2 (6 bases). Germline CDR1 reads SGHRS; CDR2 reads YFSETQ. With 2 bases removed from V and 7 bases from J, the gap between germline ends came to 15 bases. The CDR3 totals 15 residues. The CDR3 region has the DNA TGCGCCAGCAGCTTCTTGCCGGGAGTAGGCGGGGAGCTGTTTTTT. Residues: CASSFLPGVGGELFF.

The rearrangement joins TRBV19 to TRBJ1-1; D is unclear. Germline V gene sequence: CDR1 LNHDA, CDR2 SQIVND (reference sequence). The CDR3 totals 13 residues. V was pared by 3 bases and J by 0 bases, with 5 bases between. CDR3 amino acids: CASSMFVNTEAFF. CDR3 nucleotides: TGTGCCAGTAGTATGTTCGTGAACACTGAAGCTTTCTTT.

The rearrangement joins TRBV5-1 to TRBJ2-2, with D perhaps TRBD2 (6 bases). Trimming stripped 0 bases from V and 2 bases from J, with 8 bases between. Germline-derived CDR1 and CDR2 are SGHRS and YFSETQ. The CDR3 extends over 15 amino acids. CDR3 sequence (DNA): TGCGCCAGCAGCTTGGCGGGGGATAACACCGGGGAGCTGTTTTTT. Amino acids: CASSLAGDNTGELFF.

The chain combines TRBV7-3 with TRBJ2-3, with 8 nucleotides matching TRBD2. The V segment lost 4 bases and the J segment 5 bases; nucleotides outside the gene matches: 8. The germline V gene has CDR1 SGHTA and CDR2 FQGTGA. This CDR3 spans 15 amino acids. The DNA of the CDR3 is TGTGCCAGCAGCTGGGGAGCGGGAGCTGGAGATACGCAGTATTTT. Encoded protein: CASSWGAGAGDTQYF.

The table lists this clone with a count of one. This chain joins TRBV5-4 and TRBJ2-7; 9 bases align to TRBD1. Germline V gives CDR1 SGHNT, CDR2 YYREEE (reference sequence). Losses at the gene ends were 3 bases for V and 7 bases for J; bases not matched to a gene: 8. CDR3 length: 14 residues. The CDR3 spells CASSSPGQGREQYF. Written as DNA, the CDR3 is TGTGCCAGCAGCTCTCCGGGACAGGGTCGGGAGCAGTACTTC.

The rearrangement uses TRBV5-6 and TRBJ2-1; D uncertain. The V and J ends lost 0 bases and 0 bases respectively, with 10 bases between them. Germline V gives CDR1 SGHDT, CDR2 YYEEEE. The CDR3 has 16 residues. The CDR3, as DNA: TGTGCCAGCAGCTTGGCCCCGAGGAGCTCCTACAATGAGCAGTTCTTC. Translation gives CASSLAPRSSYNEQFF.

This chain connects TRBV6-4 to TRBJ2-1; TRBD2 aligns across 9 bases. Germline trimming cut 7 bases from V and 2 bases from J; bases unmatched to any gene: 9. Germline V lookup: CDR1 MRHNA, CDR2 SNTAGT. The CDR3 consists of 16 residues. The CDR3 region has the DNA TGTGCCAGCACCTCCTGGGGCGGGAGGGCCTACAATGAGCAGTTCTTC. This translates into CASTSWGGRAYNEQFF.

In this sample, this clone turned up a few times. The V and J genes are TRBV27 and TRBJ2-2; possible D gene TRBD2, 5 bases. Germline V gene lookup returns CDR1 MNHEY and CDR2 SMNVEV (reference sequence). This CDR3 has 15 residues. The V end was cut by 1 base, the J end by 6 bases, with 12 bases between. CDR3 amino acids: CASSLYARAAGELFF. The CDR3, as DNA: TGTGCCAGCAGTTTATACGCCCGAGCGGCCGGGGAGCTGTTTTTT.